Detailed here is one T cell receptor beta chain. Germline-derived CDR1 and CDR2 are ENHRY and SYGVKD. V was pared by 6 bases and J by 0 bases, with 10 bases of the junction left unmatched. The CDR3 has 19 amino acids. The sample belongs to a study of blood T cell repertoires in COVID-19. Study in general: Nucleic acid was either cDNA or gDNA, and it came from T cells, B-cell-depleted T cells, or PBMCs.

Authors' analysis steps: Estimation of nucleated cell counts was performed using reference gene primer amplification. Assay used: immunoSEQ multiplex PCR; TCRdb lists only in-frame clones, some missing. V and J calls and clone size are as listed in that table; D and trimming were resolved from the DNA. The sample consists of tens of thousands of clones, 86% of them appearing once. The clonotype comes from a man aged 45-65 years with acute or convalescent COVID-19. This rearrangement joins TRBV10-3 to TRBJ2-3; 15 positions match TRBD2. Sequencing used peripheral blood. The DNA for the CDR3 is TGTGCCATCAGAACCAGCGGGACTAGCGGGAGGAGGAGCACAGATACGCAGTATTTT. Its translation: CAIRTSGTSGRRSTDTQYF.